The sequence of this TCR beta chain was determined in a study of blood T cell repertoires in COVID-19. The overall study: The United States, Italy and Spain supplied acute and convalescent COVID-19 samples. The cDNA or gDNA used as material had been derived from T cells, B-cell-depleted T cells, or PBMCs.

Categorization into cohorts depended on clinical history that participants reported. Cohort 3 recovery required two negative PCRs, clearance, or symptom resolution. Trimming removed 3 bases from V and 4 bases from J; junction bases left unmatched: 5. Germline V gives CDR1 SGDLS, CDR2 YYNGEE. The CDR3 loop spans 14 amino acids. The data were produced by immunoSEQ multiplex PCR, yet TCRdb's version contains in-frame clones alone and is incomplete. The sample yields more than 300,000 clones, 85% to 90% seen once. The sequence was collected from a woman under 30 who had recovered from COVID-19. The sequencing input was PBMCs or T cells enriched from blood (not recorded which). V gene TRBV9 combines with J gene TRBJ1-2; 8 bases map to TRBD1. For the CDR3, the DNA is TGTGCCAGCAGCGGGGGGACAGGAGGCTATGGCTACACCTTC. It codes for CASSGGTGGYGYTF.